This T cell receptor (beta chain) was found in a study of T cell repertoires in cytomegalovirus infection. The wider study: Indicated by public TCR beta signatures were CMV infection and matching HLA type. Whole-study findings and limits: In two of eight donors, the top clonotype was HLA-C-restricted CMV-specific. Pooled public TCR beta family frequency picked out CMV carriers with the relevant HLA.

TCRdb processed the reads anew with MiXCR; each CDR3 protein has one entry. The sample lists about 490,000 distinct CDR3 sequences, approximately 15% occurring once. The V gene end was trimmed by 6 bases and the J gene end by 2 bases; junction bases not matched to a gene: 5. There are 15 residues in the CDR3. This clonotype has at least ten counts. What it binds is unknown. The source material was CD8+ T cells from PBMCs. This receptor was taken from a human donor in good health (CMV status not recorded). Some clones in this sample may be carry-over from other donors' samples. This rearrangement joins TRBV12-3 or TRBV12-4 to TRBJ2-3, with 10 bases lining up with TRBD1. This chain's CDR3 is CASRGTGAYTDTQYF. The DNA for the CDR3 is TGTGCCAGCAGGGGGACAGGGGCCTACACAGATACGCAGTATTTT.